This is a list of T cell receptor beta chains from one sample in a study of T cells in Graves' hyperthyroidism and ophthalmopathy. TCRdb reprocessed the multiplex PCR reads via MiXCR and lists one record per CDR3 protein. The sample yields fewer than 550,000 distinct CDR3 sequences, around a quarter seen once. Sequenced sample: blood. The receptors derive from a woman younger than 45 with Graves' ophthalmopathy. Both conserved end residues are part of each CDR3. Each record gives: clone size, V gene, D gene, J gene, CDR3 protein, CDR3 DNA. The D gene is left open where the match is weak. Size tells how often a clone was seen (once, few, many) or the class of an expanded clone, and some rows leave it out.

>many|TRBV29-1|.|TRBJ1-3
CSVGPRPPGNTIYF
TGCAGCGTCGGTCCACGACCCCCTGGAAACACCATATATTTT
>.|TRBV20-1|.|TRBJ1-1
CSAISSTGREAFF
TGCAGTGCTATTAGTTCGACAGGCCGTGAAGCTTTCTTT
>few|TRBV6-5|.|TRBJ1-3
CASSYRTPLGNTIYF
TGTGCCAGCAGTTATAGAACCCCCCTTGGAAACACCATATATTTT
>.|TRBV5-3|.|TRBJ1-1
CATNPGAIMNTEAFF
TGTGCCACTAACCCAGGGGCGATTATGAACACTGAAGCTTTCTTT
>.|TRBV12-3/TRBV12-4|.|TRBJ1-3
CASSLRGNDLYPFGNTIYF
TGTGCCAGCAGTTTAAGGGGAAATGATCTGTACCCTTTTGGAAACACCATATATTTT
>many|TRBV30|TRBD2|TRBJ2-5
CAWTPSGETQYF
TGTGCCTGGACGCCTAGCGGTGAGACCCAGTACTTC
>many|TRBV6-1|TRBD2|TRBJ2-7
CASSPGTSSYEQYF
TGTGCCAGCAGTCCCGGGACTAGTAGCTACGAGCAGTACTTC
>few|TRBV4-1|.|TRBJ1-2
CASSQVSDYGYTF
TGCGCCAGCAGCCAAGTCTCGGACTATGGCTACACCTTC
>.|TRBV6-1|TRBD1|TRBJ1-2
CASPRGDRSYGYTF
TGTGCCAGCCCCCGCGGGGACAGGTCCTATGGCTACACCTTC
>many|TRBV19|TRBD1|TRBJ1-5
CASSTGGGGQPQHF
TGTGCCAGTAGCACAGGGGGCGGGGGTCAGCCCCAGCATTTT
>many|TRBV18|.|TRBJ2-7
CASSPSSGTGTYEQYF
TGTGCCAGCTCACCAAGTAGCGGGACAGGGACGTACGAGCAGTACTTC
>few|TRBV6-5|.|TRBJ1-1
CASSYSQVLNTEAFF
TGTGCCAGCAGTTACTCACAGGTCCTGAACACTGAAGCTTTCTTT
>.|TRBV6-1|.|TRBJ2-7
CASFEGGDEQYF
TGTGCCAGCTTCGAGGGGGGAGACGAGCAGTACTTC
>.|TRBV12-3/TRBV12-4|TRBD1|TRBJ2-7
CASSRRQGPYEQYF
TGTGCCAGCAGCCGACGACAGGGGCCCTACGAGCAGTACTTC
>.|TRBV28|TRBD1|TRBJ1-2
CASEDRTNYGYTF
TGTGCCAGCGAGGACAGGACTAACTATGGCTACACCTTC
>many|TRBV7-2|.|TRBJ2-5
CASSPTMNSQETQYF
TGTGCCAGCAGCCCGACGATGAACAGCCAAGAGACCCAGTACTTC
>many|TRBV29-1|.|TRBJ2-5
CSVDDFYKETQYF
TGCAGCGTTGACGATTTCTACAAAGAGACCCAGTACTTC
>many|TRBV7-9|TRBD1|TRBJ2-7
CASSQTGGVYEQYF
TGTGCCAGCAGCCAAACAGGGGGCGTCTACGAGCAGTACTTC
>.|TRBV7-2|.|TRBJ1-1
CASTPNGGTEAFF
TGTGCCAGCACCCCCAATGGGGGCACTGAAGCTTTCTTT
>.|TRBV3-1|.|TRBJ2-5
CASSQDGLASETQYF
TGTGCCAGCAGCCAAGATGGGCTAGCTTCGGAGACCCAGTACTTC
>.|TRBV12-3/TRBV12-4|.|TRBJ1-3
CASSLEAGRGNTIYF
TGTGCCAGCAGTCTGGAGGCAGGGAGAGGAAACACCATATATTTT
>many|TRBV24-1|.|TRBJ1-2
CATSDSNNYGYTF
TGTGCCACCAGTGATTCTAATAACTATGGCTACACCTTC
>.|TRBV6-1|.|TRBJ2-4
CASSGPRGGGGKNIQYF
TGTGCCAGCAGTGGGCCTCGGGGTGGGGGTGGCAAAAACATTCAGTACTTC
>few|TRBV6-5|.|TRBJ1-2
CATLGGSFYGYTF
TGTGCCACGTTAGGGGGATCCTTCTATGGCTACACCTTC
>.|TRBV30|TRBD1|TRBJ1-1
CACGQGLTEAFF
TGTGCCTGTGGACAGGGTCTCACTGAAGCTTTCTTT
>.|TRBV20-1|.|TRBJ1-1
CSARSGDTEAFF
TGCAGTGCTAGATCCGGGGACACTGAAGCTTTCTTT
>many|TRBV6-5|.|TRBJ2-7
CASILGDLPPYEQYF
TGTGCCAGCATTCTCGGGGACCTACCTCCCTACGAGCAGTACTTC
>many|TRBV4-2|TRBD1|TRBJ1-5
CASSQVAGQVNQPQHF
TGTGCCAGCAGCCAAGTGGCGGGACAGGTAAATCAGCCCCAGCATTTT
>.|TRBV12-3/TRBV12-4|.|TRBJ1-3
CASSLLHSGNTIYF
TGTGCCAGCAGTTTACTCCACTCTGGAAACACCATATATTTT
>many|TRBV7-9|TRBD2|TRBJ2-5
CASSPPVGGAETQYF
TGTGCCAGCAGCCCGCCCGTCGGGGGGGCAGAGACCCAGTACTTC
>many|TRBV6-1|.|TRBJ2-4
CASSAILPAAKNIQYF
TGTGCCAGCAGTGCCATACTACCAGCGGCCAAAAACATTCAGTACTTC
>few|TRBV12-3/TRBV12-4|TRBD1|TRBJ1-1
CASRYRGRNTEAFF
TGTGCCAGCAGGTACAGGGGTAGGAACACTGAAGCTTTCTTT
>.|TRBV6-1|.|TRBJ1-1
CASTLFESGEAFF
TGTGCCAGCACCCTCTTTGAGAGCGGTGAAGCTTTCTTT
>few|TRBV6-1|TRBD1|TRBJ2-5
CASSPSDRGEETQYF
TGTGCCAGCAGTCCGTCGGACAGGGGGGAAGAGACCCAGTACTTC
>many|TRBV7-2|.|TRBJ1-5
CASSFKGGHQPQHF
TGTGCCAGCAGCTTTAAGGGGGGCCATCAGCCCCAGCATTTT
>many|TRBV7-9|TRBD1|TRBJ2-2
CASTGTANTGELFF
TGTGCCAGCACCGGGACAGCGAACACCGGGGAGCTGTTTTTT
>many|TRBV15|.|TRBJ1-2
CATSSHTSNYGYTF
TGTGCCACCAGCAGTCACACATCTAACTATGGCTACACCTTC
>many|TRBV19|.|TRBJ1-1
CASSKQGAHTEAFF
TGTGCCAGTAGTAAGCAGGGTGCGCACACTGAAGCTTTCTTT
>few|TRBV6-2/TRBV6-3|.|TRBJ1-5
CASSYPGGRQPQHF
TGTGCCAGCAGTTATCCCGGGGGCAGGCAGCCCCAGCATTTT
>.|TRBV20-1|TRBD1|TRBJ2-2
CSARDSGQGIGELFF
TGCAGTGCTAGAGACTCGGGACAGGGGATCGGGGAGCTGTTTTTT
>few|TRBV12-3/TRBV12-4|.|TRBJ1-5
CASTPGWDGGIQPQHF
TGTGCCAGCACCCCGGGGTGGGACGGAGGGATCCAGCCCCAGCATTTT
>many|TRBV5-1|.|TRBJ1-5
CASSLMPNQPQHF
TGCGCCAGCAGCTTGATGCCAAATCAGCCCCAGCATTTT
>many|TRBV28|.|TRBJ2-5
CASTSGSGETQYF
TGTGCCAGCACCTCTGGGTCCGGGGAGACCCAGTACTTC
>few|TRBV6-2/TRBV6-3|.|TRBJ1-2
CASTWGDQGGYTF
TGTGCCAGCACTTGGGGTGACCAGGGGGGCTACACCTTC
>few|TRBV29-1|.|TRBJ1-1
CSVKDGYTEAFF
TGCAGCGTTAAGGACGGCTACACTGAAGCTTTCTTT
>.|TRBV6-1|TRBD2|TRBJ2-7
CATQRETYLQQYF
TGTGCCACCCAGCGGGAGACCTACCTGCAGCAGTACTTC